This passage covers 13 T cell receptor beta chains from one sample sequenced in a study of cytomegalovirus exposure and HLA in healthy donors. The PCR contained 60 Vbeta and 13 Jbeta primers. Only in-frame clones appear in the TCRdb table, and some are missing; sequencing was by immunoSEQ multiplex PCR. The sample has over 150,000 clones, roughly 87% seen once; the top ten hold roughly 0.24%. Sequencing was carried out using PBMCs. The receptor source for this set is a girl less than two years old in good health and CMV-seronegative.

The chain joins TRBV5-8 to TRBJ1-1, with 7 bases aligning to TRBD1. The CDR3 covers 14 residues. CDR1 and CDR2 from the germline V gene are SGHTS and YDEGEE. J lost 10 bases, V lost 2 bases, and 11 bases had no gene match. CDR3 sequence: CASSFPIQGNGAFF. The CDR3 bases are TGTGCCAGCAGCTTCCCAATACAGGGGAATGGAGCTTTCTTT.

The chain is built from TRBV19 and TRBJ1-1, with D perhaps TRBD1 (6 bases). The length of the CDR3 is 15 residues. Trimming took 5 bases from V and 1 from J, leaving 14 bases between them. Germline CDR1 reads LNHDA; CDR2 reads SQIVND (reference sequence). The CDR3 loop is CASSDDRLSNTEAFF. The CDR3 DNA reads TGTGCCAGTAGTGATGACAGGTTATCGAACACTGAAGCTTTCTTT.

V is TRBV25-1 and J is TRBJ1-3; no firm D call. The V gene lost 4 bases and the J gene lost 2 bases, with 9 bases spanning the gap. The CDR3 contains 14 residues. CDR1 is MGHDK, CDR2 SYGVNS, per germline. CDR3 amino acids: CASSVTATGNTIYF. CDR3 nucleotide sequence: TGTGCCAGCAGTGTAACAGCTACTGGAAACACCATATATTTT.

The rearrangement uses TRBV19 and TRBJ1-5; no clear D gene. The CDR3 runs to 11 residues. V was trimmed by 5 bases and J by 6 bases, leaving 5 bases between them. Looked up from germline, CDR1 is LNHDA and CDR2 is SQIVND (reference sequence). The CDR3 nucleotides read TGTGCCAGTAGTCCTTCTCAGCCCCAGCATTTT. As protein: CASSPSQPQHF.

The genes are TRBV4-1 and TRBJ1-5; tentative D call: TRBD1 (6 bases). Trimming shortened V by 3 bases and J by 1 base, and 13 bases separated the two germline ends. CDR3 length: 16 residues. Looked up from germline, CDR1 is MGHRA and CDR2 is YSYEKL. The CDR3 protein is CASSHRRDISNQPQHF. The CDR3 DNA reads TGCGCCAGCAGCCACCGCAGGGACATCAGCAATCAGCCCCAGCATTTT.

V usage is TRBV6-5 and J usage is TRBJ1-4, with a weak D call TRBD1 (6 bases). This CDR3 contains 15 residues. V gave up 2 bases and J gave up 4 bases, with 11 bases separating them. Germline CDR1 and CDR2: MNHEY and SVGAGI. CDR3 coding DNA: TGTGCCAGCAGTTACAGGGGAGGGGGTAATGAAAAACTGTTTTTT. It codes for CASSYRGGGNEKLFF.

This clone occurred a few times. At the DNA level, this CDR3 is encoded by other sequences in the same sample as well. CDR3: CASSFGLDGAGELFF. DNA of the CDR3: TGTGCCAGCAGCTTCGGACTAGACGGGGCCGGGGAGCTGTTTTTT. This chain links TRBV7-2 with TRBJ2-2, with 7 bases aligning to TRBD2. The germline V gene encodes CDR1 SGHTA and CDR2 FQGNSA. The CDR3 contains 15 residues. The V segment lost 3 bases and the J segment 6 bases; nucleotides outside the gene matches: 7. The full variable domain, in which reference TRBV7-2 and TRBJ2-2 provide the parts outside the CDR3, is GAGVSQSPSNKVTEKGKDVELRCDPISGHTALYWYRQSLGQGLEFLIYFQGNSAPDKSGLPSDRFSAERTGGSVSTLTIQRTQQEDSAVYLCASSFGLDGAGELFFGEGSRLTVL.

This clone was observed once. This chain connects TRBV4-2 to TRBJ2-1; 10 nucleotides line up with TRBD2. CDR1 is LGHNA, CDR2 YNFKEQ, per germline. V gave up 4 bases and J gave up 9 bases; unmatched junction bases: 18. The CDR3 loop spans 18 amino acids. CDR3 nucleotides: TGTGCCAGCAGCCTACCCGCGGCTAGCGGGAGTAGAGCGGGTGAGCAGTTCTTC. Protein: CASSLPAASGSRAGEQFF.

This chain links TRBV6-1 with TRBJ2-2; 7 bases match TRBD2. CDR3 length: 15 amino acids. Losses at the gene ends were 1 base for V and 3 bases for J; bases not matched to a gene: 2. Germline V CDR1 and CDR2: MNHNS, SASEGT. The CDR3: CASSEGGGYTGELFF. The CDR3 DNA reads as TGTGCCAGCAGTGAAGGGGGGGGATACACCGGGGAGCTGTTTTTT.

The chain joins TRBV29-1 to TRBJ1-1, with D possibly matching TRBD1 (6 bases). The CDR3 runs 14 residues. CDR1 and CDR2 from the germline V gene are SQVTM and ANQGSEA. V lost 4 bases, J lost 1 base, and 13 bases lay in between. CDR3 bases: TGCAGCGTTGGGGCAGGGGCGAGGAACACTGAAGCTTTCTTT. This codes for CSVGAGARNTEAFF.

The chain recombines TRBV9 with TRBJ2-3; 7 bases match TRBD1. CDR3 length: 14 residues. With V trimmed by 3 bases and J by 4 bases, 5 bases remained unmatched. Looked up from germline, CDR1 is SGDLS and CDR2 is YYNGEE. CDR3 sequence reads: CASSEDREADTQYF. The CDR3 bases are TGTGCCAGCAGCGAAGACAGGGAAGCAGATACGCAGTATTTT. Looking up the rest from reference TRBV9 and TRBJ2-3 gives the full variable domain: DSGVTQTPKHLITATGQRVTLRCSPRSGDLSVYWYQQSLDQGLQFLIQYYNGEERAKGNILERFSAQQFPDLHSELNLSSLELGDSALYFCASSEDREADTQYFGPGTRLTVL.

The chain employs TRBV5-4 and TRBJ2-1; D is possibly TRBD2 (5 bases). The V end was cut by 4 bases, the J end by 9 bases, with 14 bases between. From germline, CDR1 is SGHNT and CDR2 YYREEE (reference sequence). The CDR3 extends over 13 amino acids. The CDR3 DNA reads TGTGCCAGCAGCGATCTAGCCTACGCTGAGCAGTTCTTC. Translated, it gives CASSDLAYAEQFF.

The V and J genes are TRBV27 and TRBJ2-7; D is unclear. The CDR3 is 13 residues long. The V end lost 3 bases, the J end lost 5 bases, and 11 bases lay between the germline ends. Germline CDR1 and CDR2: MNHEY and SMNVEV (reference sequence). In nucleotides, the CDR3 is TGTGCCAGCAGTTTTCTAGGCGGCCACGAGCAGTACTTC. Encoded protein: CASSFLGGHEQYF.